The 15 T cell receptor beta chains in this list originate from one sample, sequenced in a study of monozygotic twins with inflammatory bowel disease. TCRdb re-called the 5' RACE reads and gives one entry per CDR3 protein, without DNA. The table for this sample gives around 190,000 distinct CDR3 sequences. The sample taken for sequencing was blood. The receptors were gathered from a human donor with ulcerative colitis or Crohn's disease, or a healthy co-twin of an affected twin (not recorded which).

The CDR3 sequence: CASSLVVGNEQYF. This chain joins TRBV11-2 and TRBJ2-7. The CDR3 runs 13 residues. Germline CDR1 SGHAT, CDR2 FQNNGV.

The chain is built from TRBV5-4 and TRBJ2-3; TCRdb's D call, TRBD2, is unchecked because there is no DNA. Germline V CDR1 and CDR2: SGHNT, YYREEE (reference sequence). The CDR3 loop spans 15 amino acids. Here the CDR3 reads CASSLRDSRTDTQYF.

The chain employs TRBV12-3 or TRBV12-4 and TRBJ1-4. The CDR3 covers 11 residues. The CDR3 reads CASSLYEKLFF.

The genes are TRBV12-3 or TRBV12-4 and TRBJ2-2; with no DNA, the TCRdb D assignment of TRBD1 cannot be verified. The CDR3 runs 17 residues. The CDR3 here is CASSLEAGTGSAGELFF.

The V call is TRBV20-1, the J call TRBJ1-4; TCRdb calls TRBD1, which cannot be checked without DNA. Germline CDR1 is DFQATT and CDR2 is SNEGSKA (reference sequence). The length of the CDR3 is 16 residues. The CDR3 protein is CSANAPGGGRGEKLFF.

CDR3: CSATKDPGPNIQYF. The chain couples TRBV20-1 to TRBJ2-4; TCRdb's D call of TRBD1 is untestable without DNA. The CDR3 totals 14 residues. Looked up from germline, CDR1 is DFQATT and CDR2 is SNEGSKA (reference sequence).

This CDR3 is CASSLSGTSGESGDEQFF. The chain combines TRBV9 with TRBJ2-1; with no DNA, the TCRdb D assignment of TRBD2 cannot be verified. CDR3 size: 18 residues. Germline CDR1 reads SGDLS; CDR2 reads YYNGEE.

The chain carries TRBV12-3 or TRBV12-4 and TRBJ2-1; TCRdb indicates TRBD1, and absent DNA this call remains unverified. CDR3 size: 17 residues. The CDR3 region is CASSLEGGHSSYNEQFF.

The chain employs TRBV4-1 and TRBJ2-7. This CDR3 spans 12 amino acids. Germline V gene lookup returns CDR1 MGHRA and CDR2 YSYEKL. This chain's CDR3 is CASSHPYAEQYF.

The J gene is TRBJ2-3, the V gene TRBV7-7; the D call from TCRdb, TRBD1, cannot be confirmed without DNA. The CDR3 spans 15 residues. The germline CDR1 and CDR2 sequences are SSHAT and FNYEAQ (reference sequence). The CDR3 sequence is CASSPGAGRTDTQYF.

The chain has TRBV14 and TRBJ2-5. The CDR3 spans 12 residues. Germline values: CDR1 SGHDN, CDR2 FVKESK. The CDR3 spells CASSQRRETQYF.

This chain joins TRBV7-3 and TRBJ2-3; checking the TCRdb D call of TRBD1 is not possible without DNA. Germline-derived CDR1 and CDR2 are SGHTA and FQGTGA. The CDR3 is 15 amino acids. The CDR3 reads CASSLLGAHTDTQYF.

The chain couples TRBV2 to TRBJ1-5. The CDR3 runs to 17 residues. Germline-derived CDR1 and CDR2 are SNHLY and FYNNEI. The CDR3 sequence: CASSVTSRAYSNQPQHF.

The CDR3: CAIRDTHYEQYF. The chain combines TRBV10-3 with TRBJ2-7. The CDR3 sequence is 12 residues long. Germline-derived CDR1 and CDR2 are ENHRY and SYGVKD.

The chain couples TRBV7-8 to TRBJ2-1; TCRdb reports TRBD1, a call that lacks DNA to check it against. This CDR3 has 15 residues. CDR1 and CDR2 (germline): SGHVS, FQNEAQ. The CDR3 reads CASSLAAGAGNEQFF.